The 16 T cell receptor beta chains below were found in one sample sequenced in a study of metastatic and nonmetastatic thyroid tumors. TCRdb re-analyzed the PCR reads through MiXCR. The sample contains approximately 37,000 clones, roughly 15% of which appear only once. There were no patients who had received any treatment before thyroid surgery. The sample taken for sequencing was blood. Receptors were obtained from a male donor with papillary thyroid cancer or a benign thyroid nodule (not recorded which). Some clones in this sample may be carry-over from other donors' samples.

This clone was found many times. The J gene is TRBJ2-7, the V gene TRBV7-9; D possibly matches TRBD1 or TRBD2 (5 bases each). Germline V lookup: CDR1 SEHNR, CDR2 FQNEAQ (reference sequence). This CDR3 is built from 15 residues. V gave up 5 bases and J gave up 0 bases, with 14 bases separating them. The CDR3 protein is CASSLPRESSYEQYF. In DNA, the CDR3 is TGTGCCAGCAGCCTCCCCAGGGAGAGCTCCTACGAGCAGTACTTC.

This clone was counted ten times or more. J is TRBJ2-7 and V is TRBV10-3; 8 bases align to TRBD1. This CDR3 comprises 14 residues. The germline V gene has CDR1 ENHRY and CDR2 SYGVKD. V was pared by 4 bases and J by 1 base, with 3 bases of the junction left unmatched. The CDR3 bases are TGTGCCATCAGTGCCGGGGACAGGTCCTACGAGCAGTACTTC. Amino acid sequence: CAISAGDRSYEQYF.

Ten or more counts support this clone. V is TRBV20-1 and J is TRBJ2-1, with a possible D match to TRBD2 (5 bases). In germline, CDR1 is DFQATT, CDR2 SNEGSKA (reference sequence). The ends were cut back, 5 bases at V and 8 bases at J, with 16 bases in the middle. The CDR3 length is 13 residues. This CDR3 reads CSAAGLPSDEQFF. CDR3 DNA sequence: TGCAGTGCTGCTGGACTCCCTTCCGATGAGCAGTTCTTC.

CDR3 region: CASSRRGPNANTQYF. The CDR3 DNA follows: TGCGCCAGCAGCCGGAGGGGTCCCAACGCAAATACGCAGTATTTT. V gene TRBV5-1 combines with J gene TRBJ2-3, with D perhaps matching TRBD2 (6 bases). Germline CDR1 reads SGHRS; CDR2 reads YFSETQ. The CDR3 contains 15 residues. With 4 bases removed from V and 7 bases from J, the gap between germline ends came to 19 bases.

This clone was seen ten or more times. The CDR3 sequence: CASSFSLGTGRGQETQYF. The CDR3 DNA reads TGCGCCAGCAGCTTCAGTTTAGGGACAGGAAGAGGCCAAGAGACCCAGTACTTC. This chain joins TRBV5-1 and TRBJ2-5, with 8 positions matching TRBD1. The CDR3 runs to 18 residues. CDR1 and CDR2 from the germline V gene are SGHRS and YFSETQ. V lost 2 bases and J lost 1; bases outside the gene matches: 13.

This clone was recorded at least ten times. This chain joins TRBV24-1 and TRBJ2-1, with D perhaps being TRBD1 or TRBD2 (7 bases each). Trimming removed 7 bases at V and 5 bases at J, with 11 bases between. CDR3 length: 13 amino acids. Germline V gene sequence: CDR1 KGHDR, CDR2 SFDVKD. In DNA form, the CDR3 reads TGTGCCACCAGGTCAGGGGGGGACAATGAGCAGTTCTTC. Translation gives CATRSGGDNEQFF.

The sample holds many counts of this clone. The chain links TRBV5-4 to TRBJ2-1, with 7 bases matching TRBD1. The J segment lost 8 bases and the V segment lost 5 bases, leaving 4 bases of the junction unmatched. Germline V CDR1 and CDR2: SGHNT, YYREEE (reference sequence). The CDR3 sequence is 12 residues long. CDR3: CASSPQGDEQFF. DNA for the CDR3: TGTGCCAGCAGTCCGCAGGGGGATGAGCAGTTCTTC.

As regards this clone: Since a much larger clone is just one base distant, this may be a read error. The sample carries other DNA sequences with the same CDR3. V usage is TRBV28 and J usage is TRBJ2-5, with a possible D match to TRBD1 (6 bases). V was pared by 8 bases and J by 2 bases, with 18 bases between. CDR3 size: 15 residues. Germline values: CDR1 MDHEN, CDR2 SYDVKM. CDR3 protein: CASVHGQGFQETQYF. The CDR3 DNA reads TGTGCCAGCGTCCACGGTCAGGGGTTTCAAGAGACCCAGTACTTC.

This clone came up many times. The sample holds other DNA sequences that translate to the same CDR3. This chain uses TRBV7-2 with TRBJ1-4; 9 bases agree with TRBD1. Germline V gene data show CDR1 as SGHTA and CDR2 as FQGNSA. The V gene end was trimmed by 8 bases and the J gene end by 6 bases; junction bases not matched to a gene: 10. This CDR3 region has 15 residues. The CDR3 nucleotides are TGTGCCAGCGGTATAGTGACAGGGGGGTATGAAAAACTGTTTTTT. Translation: CASGIVTGGYEKLFF.

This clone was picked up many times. The CDR3 DNA reads TGTGCCAGTAGTCTAGCACGAGGGACAGGTCCCTACAATGAGCAGTTCTTC. It encodes CASSLARGTGPYNEQFF. V and J are TRBV19 and TRBJ2-1, with TRBD1 identical over 8 bases. CDR1 and CDR2 (germline): LNHDA, SQIVND (reference sequence). This CDR3 has 17 amino acids. The V and J ends lost 5 bases and 2 bases, in that order; junction bases with no gene match: 11.

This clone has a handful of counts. This CDR3 reads CASTHARDRVNTGELFF. CDR3 bases: TGTGCCAGCACTCATGCTCGGGACAGGGTCAACACCGGGGAGCTGTTTTTT. The rearrangement links TRBV6-2 or TRBV6-3 to TRBJ2-2, with 9 bases fitting TRBD1. Trimming cost V 7 bases and J 2 bases; bases outside gene matches: 11. CDR1 and CDR2 (germline): MNHEY, SVGEGT. The CDR3 runs to 17 residues.

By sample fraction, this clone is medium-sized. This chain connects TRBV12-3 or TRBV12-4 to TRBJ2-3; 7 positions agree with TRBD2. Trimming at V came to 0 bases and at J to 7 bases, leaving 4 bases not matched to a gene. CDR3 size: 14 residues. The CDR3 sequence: CASSLAGGSNTQYF. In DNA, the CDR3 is TGTGCCAGCAGTTTAGCGGGAGGGAGTAATACGCAGTATTTT.

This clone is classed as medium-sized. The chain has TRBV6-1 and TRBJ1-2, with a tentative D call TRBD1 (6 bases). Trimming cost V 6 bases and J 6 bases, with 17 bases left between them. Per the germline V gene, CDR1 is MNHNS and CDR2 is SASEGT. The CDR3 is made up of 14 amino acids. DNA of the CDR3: TGTGCCAGCAGACCACGACAGGAGGGACATGGCTACACCTTC. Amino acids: CASRPRQEGHGYTF.

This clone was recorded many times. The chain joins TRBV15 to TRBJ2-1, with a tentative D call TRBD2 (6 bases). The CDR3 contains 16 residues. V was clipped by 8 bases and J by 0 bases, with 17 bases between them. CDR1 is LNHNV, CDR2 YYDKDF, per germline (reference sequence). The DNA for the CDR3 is TGTGCCACCGGAAAACTTTCGGGACTCTCCTACAATGAGCAGTTCTTC. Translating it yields CATGKLSGLSYNEQFF.

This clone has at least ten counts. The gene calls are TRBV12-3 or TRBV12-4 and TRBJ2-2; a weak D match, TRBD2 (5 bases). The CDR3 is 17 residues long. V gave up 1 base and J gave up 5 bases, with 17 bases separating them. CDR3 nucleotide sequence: TGTGCCAGCAGTTTAGGCAGTCCGGGGATAAAAACCGGGGAGCTGTTTTTT. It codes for CASSLGSPGIKTGELFF.

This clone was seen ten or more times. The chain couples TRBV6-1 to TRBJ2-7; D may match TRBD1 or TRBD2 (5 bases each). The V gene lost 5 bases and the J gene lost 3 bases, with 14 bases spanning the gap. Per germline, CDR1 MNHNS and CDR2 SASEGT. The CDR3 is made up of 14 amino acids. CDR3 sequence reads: CASSSLGPSYEQYF. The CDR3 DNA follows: TGTGCCAGCAGTTCCTTGGGACCCAGCTACGAGCAGTACTTC.